The 5 T cell receptor beta chains below were found in one sample sequenced in a study of shared clonotypes between healthy human individuals. Here immunoSEQ multiplex PCR was the method, and the copy in TCRdb shows in-frame clones only, minus some. The table has 2.3 million or so clones, 80% to 95% seen once. Sequenced: naive CD4+ T cells from PBMCs. Specified subset: CD45RA+ positively selected. The source is a man aged 18 to 29 in good health. Some clones in this sample may be carry-over from other donors' samples.

This clone was found a few times. The sample has other DNA sequences that encode this CDR3 too. The rearrangement links TRBV18 to TRBJ1-5; D remains unclear. The CDR3 loop spans 13 amino acids. Trimming took 2 bases from V and 2 from J, leaving 4 bases between them. The germline V gene encodes CDR1 KGHSH and CDR2 LQKENI. The CDR3 sequence: CASSPGGNQPQHF. As DNA, the CDR3 is TGTGCCAGCTCACCAGGCGGCAATCAGCCCCAGCATTTT.

The chain is built from TRBV7-6 and TRBJ2-2, with TRBD1 matching 8 bases. CDR3 length: 16 amino acids. The germline CDR1 and CDR2 sequences are SGHVS and FNYEAQ. V dropped 5 bases and J dropped 0; count of bases not matched to a gene: 5. CDR3 nucleotides: TGTGCCAGCAGCCGCCCGACAGGGGCGAACACCGGGGAGCTGTTTTTT. Protein sequence: CASSRPTGANTGELFF.

This chain links TRBV30 with TRBJ2-7; 10 bases are a match to TRBD2. V lost 2 bases to trimming and J lost 9 bases; unmatched junction nucleotides: 7. This CDR3 contains 13 residues. Germline V lookup: CDR1 GTSNPN, CDR2 SVGIG (reference sequence). The CDR3 coding sequence is TGTGCCTGGAGTCCGGTAGCGGGAGGAGTGCAGTACTTC. Translated, it gives CAWSPVAGGVQYF.

The rearrangement joins TRBV21-1 to TRBJ1-5; no check of the table's D call, TRBD1, against the DNA was made. TRBV21-1 is noted as a pseudogene. The CDR3 is 13 amino acids. Here the CDR3 reads CATGTVNVQPQHF. CDR3 in DNA: TGTGCCACCGGGACAGTCAACGTTCAGCCCCAGCATTTT.

This clone was found once. The chain employs TRBV5-1 and TRBJ2-7; D may correspond to TRBD1 or TRBD2 (5 bases each). Germline V gene sequence: CDR1 SGHRS, CDR2 YFSETQ. The V end was cut by 2 bases, the J end by 3 bases, with 12 bases between. This CDR3 has 14 amino acids. CDR3 sequence reads: CASSLDPGRYEQYF. CDR3 sequence (DNA): TGCGCCAGCAGCTTAGATCCGGGACGCTACGAGCAGTACTTC.